These 21 T cell receptor beta chains share one sample of origin, sequenced in a study of T cell responses to AZD1222 COVID-19 vaccine. Measured with immunoSEQ multiplex PCR; TCRdb has only the in-frame clones, and not every one. The sample contains approximately 67,000 clones, approximately 81% of which appear only once. This specimen was peripheral blood, taken on day 0 of AZD1222 vaccination. Source of these receptors: an adult in good health.

This clone was recorded a few times. The rearrangement uses TRBV5-1 and TRBJ1-5; D not resolved. Germline V gene lookup returns CDR1 SGHRS and CDR2 YFSETQ. The V gene lost 4 bases and the J gene lost 5 bases, with 16 bases spanning the gap. The CDR3 runs to 15 residues. The CDR3 is CASSPNPGEHQPQHF. The CDR3 nucleotides are TGCGCCAGCAGCCCGAATCCGGGTGAACATCAGCCCCAGCATTTT. The full variable domain, rest sourced from reference TRBV5-1 and TRBJ1-5, is KAGVTQTPRYLIKTRGQQVTLSCSPISGHRSVSWYQQTPGQGLQFLFEYFSETQRNKGNFPGRFSGRQFSNSRSEMNVSTLELGDSALYLCASSPNPGEHQPQHFGDGTRLSIL.

The V gene is TRBV12-3 or TRBV12-4, the J gene TRBJ2-1; D uncertain. This CDR3 has 13 residues. V was pared by 1 base and J by 8 bases, with 9 bases between. The DNA for the CDR3 is TGTGCCAGCAGTTTAGGGGTCCGGGATGAGCAGTTCTTC. Its protein is CASSLGVRDEQFF.

The chain uses TRBV6-5 and TRBJ1-5, with D possibly TRBD1 on 5 matching bases. The CDR3 runs to 14 residues. Germline assignment: CDR1 MNHEY and CDR2 SVGAGI. Deletions cut 7 bases from V and 0 bases from J, with 10 bases between. The CDR3 bases are TGTGCCAGCAATAGGGGATATAGCAATCAGCCCCAGCATTTT. As protein: CASNRGYSNQPQHF.

This clone was picked up one time. Other DNA variants within this sample encode the same CDR3. V and J are TRBV7-2 and TRBJ1-6; no definite D call. Trimming pared 1 base from V and 0 bases from J, leaving 4 bases between. The CDR3 sequence is 15 residues long. Germline CDR1 and CDR2: SGHTA and FQGNSA. Written as DNA, the CDR3 is TGTGCCAGCAGCTTAGGGAGCTCCTATAATTCACCCCTCCACTTT. Protein sequence: CASSLGSSYNSPLHF.

The chain combines TRBV28 with TRBJ1-2; possibly TRBD1 for D (6 bases). From germline, CDR1 is MDHEN and CDR2 SYDVKM. This CDR3 is built from 12 residues. The CDR3 nucleotides are TGTTATTCGGGGGCGTACACCTATGGCTACACCTTC. This encodes CYSGAYTYGYTF.

This sequence joins TRBV7-2 and TRBJ2-7, with TRBD2 matching over 7 bases. Germline V lookup: CDR1 SGHTA, CDR2 FQGNSA. This CDR3 comprises 14 residues. J was trimmed by 2 bases and V by 1 base; bases with no gene match: 2. In DNA form, the CDR3 reads TGTGCCAGCAGCTTAGAGCGGGGACCCTACGAGCAGTACTTC. Its translation is CASSLERGPYEQYF.

CDR3 nucleotides: TGTGCCAGCAGCTTAAGACAGGCTGCAACTAATGAAAAACTGTTTTTT. Its translation is CASSLRQAATNEKLFF. V usage is TRBV7-8 and J usage is TRBJ1-4, with D tentatively TRBD1 (6 bases). The V end was cut by 2 bases, the J end by 0 bases, with 10 bases between. This CDR3 is built from 16 residues. The germline gives CDR1 SGHVS, CDR2 FQNEAQ.

The V call is TRBV2, the J call TRBJ1-5, with no clear D. The CDR3 sequence is 14 residues long. The V and J ends lost 6 bases and 4 bases respectively, with 13 bases between them. Looked up from germline, CDR1 is SNHLY and CDR2 is FYNNEI. The CDR3 spells CASREPGRNQPQHF. The CDR3 DNA follows: TGTGCCAGCAGGGAGCCCGGACGGAATCAGCCCCAGCATTTT. The full variable domain, with the rest looked up from reference TRBV2 and TRBJ1-5, is EPEVTQTPSHQVTQMGQEVILRCVPISNHLYFYWYRQILGQKVEFLVSFYNNEISEKSEIFDDQFSVERPDGSNFTLKIRSTKLEDSAMYFCASREPGRNQPQHFGDGTRLSIL.

The chain uses TRBV4-1 and TRBJ1-2, with D maybe TRBD1 (6 bases). The germline gives CDR1 MGHRA, CDR2 YSYEKL. V dropped 4 bases and J dropped 2 bases, with 14 bases sitting between them. The CDR3 runs to 15 residues. The CDR3 nucleotides are TGCGCCAGCAGCCGAGAAGGGGGGTCCAACTATGGCTACACCTTC. The encoded protein is CASSREGGSNYGYTF.

The V and J genes are TRBV27 and TRBJ1-4; D uncertain. This CDR3 spans 16 amino acids. V lost 2 bases and J 2 bases, leaving 12 bases between the germline ends. CDR1 is MNHEY and CDR2 is SMNVEV in the germline V gene (reference sequence). CDR3 sequence reads: CASSLEGPSTNEKLFF. The CDR3, as DNA: TGTGCCAGCAGTTTAGAAGGGCCTAGCACTAATGAAAAACTGTTTTTT.

The CDR3 is CASSTTDRGRDEQYF. The CDR3 DNA sequence: TGTGCCAGTAGTACAACAGACAGGGGGCGAGACGAGCAGTACTTC. The chain uses TRBV19 and TRBJ2-7; TRBD1 matches at 10 bases. There are 15 residues in the CDR3. Germline CDR1 reads LNHDA; CDR2 reads SQIVND (reference sequence). Unmatched junction bases numbered 8, after V lost 4 bases and J lost 5 bases.

The chain joins TRBV24-1 to TRBJ2-2; 9 positions match TRBD1. This CDR3 contains 17 residues. With 4 bases clipped from V and 4 bases from J, the junction kept 9 bases outside the gene matches. CDR1 is KGHDR, CDR2 SFDVKD, per germline. The DNA of the CDR3 is TGTGCCACCAGTGAGCGCCGGGACAGGGTCGTCACCGGGGAGCTGTTTTTT. Translating it yields CATSERRDRVVTGELFF.

This chain links TRBV28 with TRBJ1-2; TRBD1 aligns across 8 bases. The CDR3 loop spans 14 amino acids. Per the germline V gene, CDR1 is MDHEN and CDR2 is SYDVKM. Unmatched junction bases numbered 4, after V lost 3 bases and J lost 4 bases. The CDR3 here is CASSFAGGFYGYTF. CDR3 DNA sequence: TGTGCCAGCAGTTTCGCAGGGGGCTTCTATGGCTACACCTTC.

V is TRBV18 and J is TRBJ1-2, with D unclear. V shed 3 bases and J shed 2 bases, with 13 bases lying between them. This CDR3 contains 15 residues. The germline gives CDR1 KGHSH, CDR2 LQKENI. CDR3 sequence (DNA): TGTGCCAGCTCACCCAGGCAGAGTGACAACTATGGCTACACCTTC. Translation: CASSPRQSDNYGYTF.

With respect to this clone: Sequence at one end of the junction differs from germline and may be a read error. The genes are TRBV28 and TRBJ2-1; TRBD2 aligns across 7 bases. The CDR3 has 12 residues. CDR1 and CDR2 from the germline V gene are MDHEN and SYDVKM. The CDR3 is CASSPSVGGGLF. DNA for the CDR3: TGTGCCAGCAGTCCATCGGTGGGGGGAGGGCTCTTC.

In this sample, this clone turned up a few times. This sequence joins TRBV7-9 and TRBJ2-5, with D perhaps assigned TRBD1 or TRBD2 (6 bases each). This CDR3 has 15 amino acids. CDR1 is SEHNR, CDR2 FQNEAQ, per germline (reference sequence). Trimming removed 1 base from V and 7 bases from J, with 16 bases in between. The CDR3 nucleotides are TGTGCCAGCAGCTTAGAACCCTCCGAGGGGGGGACCCAGTACTTC. As protein: CASSLEPSEGGTQYF. The full variable domain, with the rest looked up from reference TRBV7-9 and TRBJ2-5, is DTGVSQNPRHKITKRGQNVTFRCDPISEHNRLYWYRQTLGQGPEFLTYFQNEAQLEKSRLLSDRFSAERPKGSFSTLEIQRTEQGDSAMYLCASSLEPSEGGTQYFGPGTRLLVL.

This clone was recorded only once. J is TRBJ2-5 and V is TRBV3-1 (or the pseudogene TRBV3-2); 8 nucleotides align to TRBD2. The germline V gene encodes CDR1 LGHDT and CDR2 YNNKEL (reference sequence). With 4 bases clipped from V and 1 base from J, the junction kept 8 bases outside the gene matches. This CDR3 has 16 amino acids. The CDR3 DNA reads TGTGCCAGCAGCCCGGGGACTAGTTACGGCCAAGAGACCCAGTACTTC. Translating gives CASSPGTSYGQETQYF.

This sequence joins TRBV6-2 or TRBV6-3 and TRBJ2-1; weak D call: TRBD2 (5 bases). In germline, CDR1 is MNHEY, CDR2 SVGEGT. The V end was cut by 2 bases, the J end by 5 bases, with 16 bases between. The CDR3 extends over 16 amino acids. CDR3 amino acids: CASSYQPGVGDNEQFF. CDR3 DNA: TGTGCCAGCAGTTACCAACCTGGAGTGGGAGACAATGAGCAGTTCTTC.

This chain connects TRBV7-2 to TRBJ2-2; D call uncertain. The CDR3 totals 13 residues. V lost 3 bases and J lost 7, with 9 bases in between. CDR1 is SGHTA, CDR2 FQGNSA, per germline. The CDR3 nucleotides read TGTGCCAGCAGCTTTGGGGTCCGCGGGGAGCTGTTTTTT. Its protein product is CASSFGVRGELFF.

This chain links TRBV5-4 with TRBJ1-1, with a weak D call TRBD1 (6 bases). The V end lost 4 bases, the J end lost 3 bases, and 22 bases lay between the germline ends. Per the germline V gene, CDR1 is SGHNT and CDR2 is YYREEE (reference sequence). CDR3 size: 17 residues. DNA of the CDR3: TGTGCCAGCAGCCATCTCCCCAGGGGAGGCAAGGACACTGAAGCTTTCTTT. This encodes CASSHLPRGGKDTEAFF.

The chain carries TRBV15 and TRBJ1-2, with D hard to call. Germline V gives CDR1 LNHNV, CDR2 YYDKDF (reference sequence). V lost 1 base, J lost 4 bases, and 7 bases lay in between. This CDR3 contains 13 residues. CDR3 region: CATSRGNGYGYTF. The DNA for the CDR3 is TGTGCCACCAGCAGAGGTAATGGCTATGGCTACACCTTC.